This TCR beta chain emerged from a study of cytomegalovirus exposure and HLA in healthy donors. Broader study findings: Solely CMV serostatus was available to characterize immune exposure. A missense variant in DCLRE1C was later tied to TCR beta V- and J-gene trimming. The likely explanation for a cluster of highly shared sequence variants was sequencing artifact.

This clone was seen once. Its antigen is unknown. The PCR used 60 Vbeta and 13 Jbeta primers. Produced via immunoSEQ multiplex PCR; TCRdb's table is partial and in-frame only. Here the sample spans approximately 170,000 clones, 70% to 90% being singletons. This clonotype was sampled from a man aged 30 to 39 in good health and CMV-seropositive. Sequencing used PBMCs.

The CDR3 bases are TGCAGCGTCGGGGGACAGGGACGGGATCAGCCCCAGCATTTT. This codes for CSVGGQGRDQPQHF. The V gene is TRBV29-1, the J gene TRBJ1-5; 9 nucleotides line up with TRBD1. Looked up from germline, CDR1 is SQVTM and CDR2 is ANQGSEA. V shed 6 bases, J shed 5 bases, and the junction held 8 bases outside the gene matches. The CDR3 is 14 residues long.